Shown below are 18 T cell receptor beta chains from a single sample sequenced in a study of T cells in Graves' hyperthyroidism and ophthalmopathy. TCR beta CDR3 region amplification was performed from RNA transcripts. Researchers ran a first-round RT-PCR on the TCR CDR3 using the HTBI primer set. A single record per CDR3 protein comes from TCRdb applying MiXCR to the multiplex PCR reads. This sample carries around 760,000 distinct CDR3 sequences, roughly a third of them seen once, and the ten largest clones take around 31%. Sequenced input: blood. These TCRs come from a woman aged 35 to 49 with Graves' hyperthyroidism.

As to this clonotype: This sequence may be a read error, since a much larger clone differs from it by one base. V is TRBV7-2 and J is TRBJ2-7; tentative D call: TRBD1 (5 bases). There are 13 residues in the CDR3. The germline gives CDR1 SGHTA, CDR2 FQGNSA. CDR3 DNA sequence: TGTGTCAGCAGCTTAGAAACAGCAGGGGAGCAGTACTTC. Its protein is CVSSLETAGEQYF.

Comment on this clonotype: A read error may be the cause here, since a much bigger clone is one base away. The chain couples TRBV12-3 or TRBV12-4 to TRBJ1-2; D not certain. This CDR3 has 15 residues. The CDR3 sequence: CAGSLVGIRNYGYTF. The CDR3 nucleotides are TGTGCCGGCAGTTTAGTGGGAATCAGGAACTATGGCTACACCTTC.

This sequence joins TRBV19 and TRBJ1-2; D not certain. V dropped 3 bases and J dropped 2 bases, with 7 bases sitting between them. Per the germline V gene, CDR1 is LNHDA and CDR2 is SQIVND (reference sequence). The CDR3 loop spans 13 amino acids. CDR3 nucleotides: TGTGCCAGTAGTATCGAAGTCAACTATGGCTACACCTTC. Amino acids: CASSIEVNYGYTF.

In the case of this clonotype: Mismatch with germline at one junction end may stem from a read error. The V and J genes are TRBV20-1 and TRBJ2-3; weak D call: TRBD1 (6 bases). Per the germline V gene, CDR1 is DFQATT and CDR2 is SNEGSKA (reference sequence). The CDR3 runs 12 residues. Here the CDR3 reads CASRDNTDTQYF. In DNA form, the CDR3 reads TGTGCAAGCCGGGACAACACAGATACGCAGTATTTT.

This clonotype has ten or more counts. The chain combines TRBV10-3 with TRBJ1-6; D is possibly TRBD1 (6 bases). V was cut by 6 bases and J by 0 bases, with 6 bases left in between. This CDR3 region has 14 residues. The germline gives CDR1 ENHRY, CDR2 SYGVKD. CDR3 coding DNA: TGTGCCATCAGGGACAGCTCCTATAATTCACCCCTCCACTTT. Translated, it gives CAIRDSSYNSPLHF.

The sample holds a few counts of this clonotype. The rearrangement uses TRBV27 and TRBJ2-7, with 9 bases aligning to TRBD1. CDR1 is MNHEY, CDR2 SMNVEV, per germline (reference sequence). The CDR3 is 13 amino acids. V shed 8 bases, J shed 6 bases, and the junction held 8 bases outside the gene matches. DNA of the CDR3: TGTGCCAGCGGTTACCGGACAGGGGCCGAGCAGTACTTC. Its protein product is CASGYRTGAEQYF.

This clonotype was recorded many times. J is TRBJ1-2 and V is TRBV11-2; D gene unclear. CDR1 is SGHAT, CDR2 FQNNGV, per germline. V lost 4 bases to trimming and J lost 8 bases, with 11 bases between them. The CDR3 runs 12 residues. The CDR3 reads CASSSALLGYTF. The CDR3 DNA is TGTGCCAGCAGCTCTGCCCTCCTAGGCTACACCTTC. Full variable domain (missing parts from reference TRBV11-2 and TRBJ1-2): EAGVAQSPRYKIIEKRQSVAFWCNPISGHATLYWYQQILGQGPKLLIQFQNNGVVDDSQLPKDRFSAERLKGVDSTLKIQPAKLEDSAVYLCASSSALLGYTFGSGTRLTVV.

This clonotype has a handful of counts. This chain joins TRBV12-3 or TRBV12-4 and TRBJ1-1; D call uncertain. V was pared by 6 bases and J by 1 base, with 15 bases between. The CDR3 has 15 residues. Written as DNA, the CDR3 is TGTGCCAGCAGCTCCCGCCGAGCCCAGAACACTGAAGCTTTCTTT. Amino acids: CASSSRRAQNTEAFF.

Of note for this clonotype: A much more abundant neighbour one base away suggests this may be a read error. V usage is TRBV7-8 and J usage is TRBJ1-3; D uncertain. There are 15 residues in the CDR3. Germline V gene sequence: CDR1 SGHVS, CDR2 FQNEAQ. The CDR3 DNA reads TGTGCCAGCAGCTTAGGCCAAGCCACTGGAAGCACCATATATTTT. Encoded protein: CASSLGQATGSTIYF. Full variable domain (rest looked up from reference TRBV7-8 and TRBJ1-3): GAGVSQSPRYKVAKRGQDVALRCDPISGHVSLFWYQQALGQGPEFLTYFQNEAQLDKSGLPSDRFFAERPEGSVSTLKIQRTQQEDSAVYLCASSLGQATGSTIYFGEGSWLTVV.

The rearrangement joins TRBV7-9 to TRBJ2-7; D uncertain. Trimming removed 6 bases at V and 4 bases at J, with 13 bases between. This CDR3 has 13 residues. Germline CDR1 SEHNR, CDR2 FQNEAQ (reference sequence). The CDR3 DNA follows: TGTGCCAGCAGTTTTGTCAACAAGTACGAGCAGTACTTC. This translates into CASSFVNKYEQYF.

A remark on this clonotype: Being one base from a much bigger clone, this may be a read error. J is TRBJ1-6 and V is TRBV9; unclear D gene. V was cut by 3 bases and J by 4 bases, with 5 bases left in between. The CDR3 totals 13 residues. Germline-derived CDR1 and CDR2 are SGDLS and YYNGEE. CDR3 residues: CASSAEYNSPLHF. The CDR3 DNA follows: TGTGCCAGCAGCGCTGAGTATAATTCACCCCTCCACTTT.

Remarks on this clonotype: Since a much larger clone is just one base distant, this may be a read error. The rearrangement links TRBV14 to TRBJ1-5, with unresolved D. Germline loops: CDR1 SGHDN, CDR2 FVKESK. The length of the CDR3 is 12 residues. CDR3 in amino acids: CASSPADQSQHF. Here the CDR3 DNA reads TGTGCCAGCAGCCCCGCGGATCAGTCCCAGCATTTT.

The chain joins TRBV29-1 to TRBJ2-7; 11 bases align to TRBD1. CDR1 SQVTM and CDR2 ANQGSEA come from the germline V gene. J was trimmed by 2 bases and V by 3 bases; bases with no gene match: 3. The CDR3 has 14 amino acids. CDR3 sequence (DNA): TGCAGCGTTGAGGGACAGGGGGAGACCTACGAGCAGTACTTC. Amino acid sequence: CSVEGQGETYEQYF.

In its sample, this clonotype was seen many times. V is TRBV20-1 and J is TRBJ1-2; D is undetermined. There are 13 residues in the CDR3. Germline CDR1 DFQATT, CDR2 SNEGSKA (reference sequence). The V and J ends lost 5 bases and 8 bases respectively, with 18 bases between them. The CDR3 DNA reads TGCAGTGCTGGAACAGCGTCACTGCGAGGCTACACCTTC. This gives the protein CSAGTASLRGYTF.

This clonotype appeared a single time. At one end, the junction sequence differs from germline, possibly due to a read error. This chain connects TRBV12-3 or TRBV12-4 to TRBJ1-5; weak D call: TRBD1 (5 bases). This CDR3 spans 14 amino acids. The CDR3 bases are TGTGCCAGCAGTTTGGCCCAGGGCAATGAGCCCCAGCATTTT. Translating gives CASSLAQGNEPQHF.

This clonotype was seen more than once but under ten times. This chain joins TRBV10-3 and TRBJ1-2; no clear D gene. V dropped 8 bases and J dropped 10 bases, with 17 bases sitting between them. Germline V gene lookup returns CDR1 ENHRY and CDR2 SYGVKD. The CDR3 is 12 amino acids. This chain's CDR3 is CAIGSSEPDYTF. The CDR3 nucleotides are TGTGCCATCGGTTCGTCCGAACCCGACTACACCTTC.

This clonotype was seen repeatedly, ten times or more. The V gene is TRBV20-1, the J gene TRBJ2-5, with TRBD2 identical over 16 bases. CDR3 length: 14 residues. Germline loops: CDR1 DFQATT, CDR2 SNEGSKA (reference sequence). Losses at the gene ends were 5 bases for V and 4 bases for J; bases not matched to a gene: 1. CDR3 protein: CSAGTSGGAETQYF. The CDR3 nucleotides read TGCAGTGCTGGGACTAGCGGGGGGGCAGAGACCCAGTACTTC.

This clonotype appeared a few times. The rearrangement joins TRBV2 to TRBJ1-1; 7 nucleotides line up with TRBD1. This CDR3 region has 15 residues. The V gene end was trimmed by 5 bases and the J gene end by 2 bases; junction bases not matched to a gene: 8. The germline CDR1 and CDR2 sequences are SNHLY and FYNNEI. The CDR3 here is CASSMMTGRNTEAFF. In DNA, the CDR3 is TGTGCCAGCAGTATGATGACAGGGAGAAACACTGAAGCTTTCTTT.